The rows below give T cell receptor beta chains drawn from one sample of a study of blood T cell repertoires in COVID-19. The table came from immunoSEQ multiplex PCR; TCRdb's copy has only in-frame clones and leaves some out. The data show fewer than 200,000 clones, with around 90% seen just once and under 25% held by the top ten. The sample consisted of peripheral blood. These receptors were obtained from a man in his sixties with active or convalescent COVID-19. Each CDR3 is given with its conserved first and last residue. The order of the fields is V gene, clone size, J gene, D gene, CDR3 protein, CDR3 DNA. The D gene is left open where the match is weak. The listing skips clone size in some rows; elsewhere it reads once, few, many or a size class.

v_gene: TRBV29-1; abundance: few; j_gene: TRBJ1-2; d_gene: NA; CDR3aa: CSVSGQWDNYGYTF; CDR3nt: TGCAGCGTTTCAGGACAGTGGGATAACTATGGCTACACCTTC
v_gene: TRBV30; abundance: NA; j_gene: TRBJ1-2; d_gene: TRBD1; CDR3aa: CARGLGQGGYGYTF; CDR3nt: TGTGCCAGGGGACTGGGACAGGGGGGATATGGCTACACCTTC
v_gene: TRBV27; abundance: NA; j_gene: TRBJ2-7; d_gene: TRBD2; CDR3aa: CASRISYGGGSYEQYF; CDR3nt: TGTGCCAGCAGAATTTCTTATGGCGGGGGGTCCTACGAGCAGTACTTC
v_gene: TRBV18; abundance: many; j_gene: TRBJ1-5; d_gene: NA; CDR3aa: CASSRSIGNQPQHF; CDR3nt: TGTGCCAGCTCACGGTCTATCGGGAATCAGCCCCAGCATTTT
v_gene: TRBV5-5; abundance: NA; j_gene: TRBJ2-2; d_gene: NA; CDR3aa: CASRVAGNTGELFF; CDR3nt: TGTGCCAGCAGAGTTGCAGGGAACACCGGGGAGCTGTTTTTT
v_gene: TRBV24-1; abundance: NA; j_gene: TRBJ2-1; d_gene: NA; CDR3aa: CATTGGPYNEQFF; CDR3nt: TGTGCCACCACTGGAGGGCCCTACAATGAGCAGTTCTTC
v_gene: TRBV2; abundance: NA; j_gene: TRBJ2-1; d_gene: NA; CDR3aa: CASRDNIRNEQFF; CDR3nt: TGTGCCAGCAGGGACAACATCAGGAATGAGCAGTTCTTC
v_gene: TRBV7-9; abundance: NA; j_gene: TRBJ1-6; d_gene: NA; CDR3aa: CASSFGGRIGSPLHF; CDR3nt: TGTGCCAGCAGCTTTGGAGGCAGGATCGGATCACCCCTCCACTTT
v_gene: TRBV6-5; abundance: NA; j_gene: TRBJ2-7; d_gene: TRBD1; CDR3aa: CASSYPTGEPPYEQYF; CDR3nt: TGTGCCAGCAGTTACCCCACAGGGGAACCCCCCTACGAGCAGTACTTC
v_gene: TRBV5-1; abundance: NA; j_gene: TRBJ2-2; d_gene: NA; CDR3aa: CASSLHPQGRGAPGELFF; CDR3nt: TGCGCCAGCAGCTTGCATCCCCAGGGAAGAGGTGCTCCCGGGGAGCTGTTTTTT
v_gene: TRBV19; abundance: NA; j_gene: TRBJ1-5; d_gene: NA; CDR3aa: CASSLLWEGVGNQPQHF; CDR3nt: TGTGCCAGTAGTCTCCTTTGGGAAGGGGTCGGCAATCAGCCCCAGCATTTT
v_gene: TRBV5-1; abundance: NA; j_gene: TRBJ2-2; d_gene: TRBD1; CDR3aa: CASSLGGQSTGELFF; CDR3nt: TGCGCCAGCAGCTTGGGGGGACAGAGCACCGGGGAGCTGTTTTTT
v_gene: TRBV5-4; abundance: once; j_gene: TRBJ2-2; d_gene: NA; CDR3aa: CASSLGGAGELFF; CDR3nt: TGTGCCAGCAGCTTGGGCGGAGCGGGGGAGCTGTTTTTT
v_gene: TRBV5-6; abundance: NA; j_gene: TRBJ2-3; d_gene: NA; CDR3aa: CASSLGQGVSHTQYF; CDR3nt: TGTGCCAGCAGCTTGGGCCAGGGCGTCTCCCATACGCAGTATTTT
v_gene: TRBV6-8; abundance: NA; j_gene: TRBJ2-3; d_gene: TRBD2; CDR3aa: CASSYWPGLASRDTQYF; CDR3nt: TGTGCCAGCAGTTACTGGCCCGGACTAGCTTCTCGGGATACGCAGTATTTT
v_gene: TRBV6-6; abundance: NA; j_gene: TRBJ2-3; d_gene: TRBD2; CDR3aa: CASSYGGGARTDTQYF; CDR3nt: TGTGCCAGCAGTTACGGCGGGGGGGCTCGCACAGATACGCAGTATTTT
v_gene: TRBV20-1; abundance: NA; j_gene: TRBJ1-2; d_gene: NA; CDR3aa: CSAPLDYGYTF; CDR3nt: TGCAGTGCTCCTCTTGACTATGGCTACACCTTC
v_gene: TRBV5-1; abundance: NA; j_gene: TRBJ1-3; d_gene: NA; CDR3aa: CASSLGGSSSGNTIYF; CDR3nt: TGCGCCAGCAGCTTGGGCGGGTCGAGCTCTGGAAACACCATATATTTT
v_gene: TRBV7-9; abundance: NA; j_gene: TRBJ1-3; d_gene: NA; CDR3aa: CASSFPGGGHSGNTIYF; CDR3nt: TGTGCCAGCAGCTTCCCGGGAGGGGGACACTCTGGAAACACCATATATTTT
v_gene: TRBV10-3; abundance: NA; j_gene: TRBJ1-2; d_gene: NA; CDR3aa: CAISPGSNYGYTF; CDR3nt: TGTGCCATCAGTCCGGGATCTAACTATGGCTACACCTTC
v_gene: TRBV7-6; abundance: NA; j_gene: TRBJ2-7; d_gene: NA; CDR3aa: CASSLAPSGSSYEQYF; CDR3nt: TGTGCCAGCAGCTTAGCCCCCAGCGGGTCTTCCTACGAGCAGTACTTC
v_gene: TRBV7-9; abundance: NA; j_gene: TRBJ1-1; d_gene: NA; CDR3aa: CASSLQGGTEAFF; CDR3nt: TGTGCCAGCAGCTTGCAGGGAGGCACTGAAGCTTTCTTT
v_gene: TRBV4-2; abundance: NA; j_gene: TRBJ1-6; d_gene: NA; CDR3aa: CASSRSGFGNSPLHF; CDR3nt: TGTGCCAGCAGCCGAAGCGGGTTCGGAAATTCACCCCTCCACTTT
v_gene: TRBV3-1/TRBV3-2; abundance: NA; j_gene: TRBJ1-2; d_gene: NA; CDR3aa: CASSQGGGGYGYTF; CDR3nt: TGTGCCAGCAGCCAAGGGGGGGGAGGCTATGGCTACACCTTC
v_gene: TRBV6-5; abundance: NA; j_gene: TRBJ1-1; d_gene: NA; CDR3aa: CASRRVTSWAEAFF; CDR3nt: TGTGCCAGCAGGAGGGTAACCTCTTGGGCTGAAGCTTTCTTT
v_gene: TRBV9; abundance: NA; j_gene: TRBJ2-5; d_gene: NA; CDR3aa: CASSVVGGGSTETQYF; CDR3nt: TGTGCCAGCAGCGTAGTCGGGGGCGGGAGTACAGAGACCCAGTACTTC
v_gene: TRBV14; abundance: NA; j_gene: TRBJ2-7; d_gene: NA; CDR3aa: CASSPLPGVAGYEQYF; CDR3nt: TGTGCCAGCAGCCCCCTCCCGGGGGTGGCTGGCTACGAGCAGTACTTC
v_gene: TRBV6-6; abundance: NA; j_gene: TRBJ1-5; d_gene: NA; CDR3aa: CASNSGGAGQPQHF; CDR3nt: TGTGCCAGCAATAGTGGGGGGGCAGGTCAGCCCCAGCATTTT
v_gene: TRBV7-9; abundance: many; j_gene: TRBJ2-3; d_gene: TRBD2; CDR3aa: CASSSGTSGGTDTQYF; CDR3nt: TGTGCCAGCAGCTCGGGGACTAGCGGGGGGACAGATACGCAGTATTTT
v_gene: TRBV5-1; abundance: once; j_gene: TRBJ2-2; d_gene: TRBD1; CDR3aa: CASSLDSGQGAIGELFF; CDR3nt: TGCGCCAGCAGCTTGGACTCGGGACAGGGGGCAATCGGGGAGCTGTTTTTT